Below are 5 T cell receptor beta chains sequenced from a single sample in a study of T cell changes during pregnancy in multiple sclerosis. The method was immunoSEQ multiplex PCR; TCRdb's version includes in-frame clones alone and lacks a portion of them. The sample has tens of thousands of clones, 91% seen once. The input for sequencing was peripheral blood, taken before pregnancy. The source is a female donor with multiple sclerosis, enrolled in a pregnancy study.

The chain couples TRBV5-4 to TRBJ2-1; 12 bases are a match to TRBD2. This CDR3 comprises 20 residues. J lost 0 bases, V lost 4 bases, and 14 bases had no gene match. Germline-derived CDR1 and CDR2 are SGHNT and YYREEE (reference sequence). The CDR3 loop reads CASSRTLLAGGLSSYNEQFF. CDR3 sequence (DNA): TGTGCCAGCAGCCGTACGTTACTAGCGGGGGGATTAAGCTCCTACAATGAGCAGTTCTTC.

This chain joins TRBV25-1 and TRBJ1-3; 8 bases are shared with TRBD1. The V and J ends lost 4 bases and 4 bases, in that order; junction bases with no gene match: 6. The germline gives CDR1 MGHDK, CDR2 SYGVNS. This CDR3 has 15 residues. The CDR3 coding sequence is TGTGCCAGCAGTGGACCAGGGGGCCGGGGAAACACCATATATTTT. This encodes CASSGPGGRGNTIYF.

V and J are TRBV19 and TRBJ2-1, with 8 bases that match TRBD1. The CDR3 consists of 17 residues. V was clipped by 4 bases and J by 8 bases; unmatched bases: 16. The germline gives CDR1 LNHDA, CDR2 SQIVND (reference sequence). The CDR3 bases are TGTGCCAGTAGTAAAGGACAGGGCCTCCAGCTGGGGGATGAGCAGTTCTTC. The encoded protein is CASSKGQGLQLGDEQFF.

J is TRBJ1-2 and V is TRBV2, with D possibly being TRBD1 (5 bases). There are 13 residues in the CDR3. Germline values: CDR1 SNHLY, CDR2 FYNNEI. V was trimmed by 8 bases and J by 0 bases, leaving 10 bases between them. CDR3 nucleotide sequence: TGTGCCAGCCGGGGGACGTCTAACTATGGCTACACCTTC. Amino acid sequence: CASRGTSNYGYTF. Full variable domain (remainder filled in from reference TRBV2 and TRBJ1-2): EPEVTQTPSHQVTQMGQEVILRCVPISNHLYFYWYRQILGQKVEFLVSFYNNEISEKSEIFDDQFSVERPDGSNFTLKIRSTKLEDSAMYFCASRGTSNYGYTFGSGTRLTVV.

This chain links TRBV6-1 with TRBJ2-3; 11 bases agree with TRBD2. The CDR3 runs 16 residues. Trimming removed 4 bases from V and 2 bases from J; junction bases left unmatched: 5. In germline, CDR1 is MNHNS, CDR2 SASEGT. CDR3 DNA sequence: TGTGCCAGCAGTGTCCAACTAGCGGGGGCCACAGATACGCAGTATTTT. Translated, it gives CASSVQLAGATDTQYF.